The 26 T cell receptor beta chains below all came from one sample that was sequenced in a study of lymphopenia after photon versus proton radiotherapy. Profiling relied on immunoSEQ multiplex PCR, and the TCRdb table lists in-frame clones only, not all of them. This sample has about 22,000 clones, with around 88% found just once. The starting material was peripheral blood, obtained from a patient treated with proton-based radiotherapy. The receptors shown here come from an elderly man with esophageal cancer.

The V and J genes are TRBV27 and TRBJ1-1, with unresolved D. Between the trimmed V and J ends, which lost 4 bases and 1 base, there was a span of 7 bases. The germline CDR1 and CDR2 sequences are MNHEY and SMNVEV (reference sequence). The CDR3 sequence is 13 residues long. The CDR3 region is CASSWAQNTEAFF. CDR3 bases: TGTGCCAGCAGTTGGGCGCAGAACACTGAAGCTTTCTTT.

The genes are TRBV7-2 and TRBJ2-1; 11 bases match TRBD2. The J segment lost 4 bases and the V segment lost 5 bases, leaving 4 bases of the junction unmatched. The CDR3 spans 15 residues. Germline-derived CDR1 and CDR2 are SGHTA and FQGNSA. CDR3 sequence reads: CASSRLAGGYNEQFF. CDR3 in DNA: TGTGCCAGCAGCCGGCTAGCGGGGGGATACAATGAGCAGTTCTTC.

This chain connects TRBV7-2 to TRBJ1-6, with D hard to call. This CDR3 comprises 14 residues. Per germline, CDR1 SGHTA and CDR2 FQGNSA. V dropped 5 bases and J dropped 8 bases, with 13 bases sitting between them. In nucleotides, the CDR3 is TGTGCCAGCAGCCATCGGTCCCGGGATTCACCCCTCCACTTT. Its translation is CASSHRSRDSPLHF.

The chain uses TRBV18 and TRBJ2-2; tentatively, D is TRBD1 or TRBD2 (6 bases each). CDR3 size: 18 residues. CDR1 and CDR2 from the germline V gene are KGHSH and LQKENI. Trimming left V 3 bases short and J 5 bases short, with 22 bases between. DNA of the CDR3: TGTGCCAGCTCACCCCGGGCGTCATCGGGGGCAGGGACCGGGGAGCTGTTTTTT. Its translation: CASSPRASSGAGTGELFF.

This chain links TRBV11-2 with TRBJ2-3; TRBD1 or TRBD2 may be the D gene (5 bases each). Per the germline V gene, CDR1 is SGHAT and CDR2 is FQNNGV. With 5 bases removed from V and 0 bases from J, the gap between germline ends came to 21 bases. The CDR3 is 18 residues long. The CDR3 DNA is TGTGCCAGCAGCCTGGGCCGGGGATGGGGCTATAGCACAGATACGCAGTATTTT. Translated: CASSLGRGWGYSTDTQYF.

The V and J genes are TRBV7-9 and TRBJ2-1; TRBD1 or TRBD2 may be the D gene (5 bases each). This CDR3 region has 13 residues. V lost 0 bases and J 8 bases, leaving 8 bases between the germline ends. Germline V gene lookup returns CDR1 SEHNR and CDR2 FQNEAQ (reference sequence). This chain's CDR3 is CASSLAEGHEQFF. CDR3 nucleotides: TGTGCCAGCAGCTTAGCAGAGGGGCATGAGCAGTTCTTC. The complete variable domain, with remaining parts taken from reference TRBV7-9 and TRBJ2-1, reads DTGVSQNPRHKITKRGQNVTFRCDPISEHNRLYWYRQTLGQGPEFLTYFQNEAQLEKSRLLSDRFSAERPKGSFSTLEIQRTEQGDSAMYLCASSLAEGHEQFFGPGTRLTVL.

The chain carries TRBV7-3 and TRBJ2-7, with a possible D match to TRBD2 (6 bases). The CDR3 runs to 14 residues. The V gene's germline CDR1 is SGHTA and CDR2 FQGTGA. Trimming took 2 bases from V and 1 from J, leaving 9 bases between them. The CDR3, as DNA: TGTGCCAGCAGCTTATCCGGGGGTTCCTACGAGCAGTACTTC. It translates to CASSLSGGSYEQYF.

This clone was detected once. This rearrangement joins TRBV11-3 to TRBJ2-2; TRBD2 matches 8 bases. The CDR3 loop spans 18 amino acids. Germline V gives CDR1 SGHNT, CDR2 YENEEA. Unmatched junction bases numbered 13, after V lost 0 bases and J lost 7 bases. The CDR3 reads CASSLDFGLAGVHGELFF. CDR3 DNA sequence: TGTGCCAGCAGCTTAGATTTCGGACTAGCCGGCGTACACGGGGAGCTGTTTTTT.

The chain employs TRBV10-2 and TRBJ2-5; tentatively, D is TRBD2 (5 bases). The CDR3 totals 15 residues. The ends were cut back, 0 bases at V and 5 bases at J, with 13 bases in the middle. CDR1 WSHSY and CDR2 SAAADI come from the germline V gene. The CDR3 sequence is CASSESIEGLETQYF. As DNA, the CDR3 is TGCGCCAGCAGTGAGTCGATTGAGGGTTTGGAGACCCAGTACTTC.

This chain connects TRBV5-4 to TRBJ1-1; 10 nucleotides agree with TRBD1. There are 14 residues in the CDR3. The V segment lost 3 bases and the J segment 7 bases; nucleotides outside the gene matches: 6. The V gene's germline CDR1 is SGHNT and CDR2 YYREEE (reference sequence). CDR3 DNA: TGTGCCAGCAGCTCCCGGGACAGGGGTAGTGAAGCTTTCTTT. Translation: CASSSRDRGSEAFF.

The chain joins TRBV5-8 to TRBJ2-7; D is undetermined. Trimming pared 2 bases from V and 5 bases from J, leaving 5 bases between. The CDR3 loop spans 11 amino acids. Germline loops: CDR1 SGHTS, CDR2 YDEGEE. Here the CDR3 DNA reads TGTGCCAGCAGCTTTCCGCACGAGCAGTACTTC. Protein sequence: CASSFPHEQYF.

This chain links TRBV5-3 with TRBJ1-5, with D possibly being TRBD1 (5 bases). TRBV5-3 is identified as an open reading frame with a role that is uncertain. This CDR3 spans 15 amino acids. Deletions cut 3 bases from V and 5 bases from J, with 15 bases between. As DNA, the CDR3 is TGTGCCAGAAGCTCCCGACAAGGGGCACATCAGCCCCAGCATTTT. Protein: CARSSRQGAHQPQHF.

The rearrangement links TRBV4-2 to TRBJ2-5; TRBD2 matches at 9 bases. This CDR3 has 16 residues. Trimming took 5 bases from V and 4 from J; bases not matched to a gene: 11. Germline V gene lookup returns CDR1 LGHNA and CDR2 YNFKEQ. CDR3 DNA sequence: TGTGCCAGCAGCTCCAACTCAGCTAGCGGGGTAGAGACCCAGTACTTC. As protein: CASSSNSASGVETQYF.

This CDR3 reads CASSQFGLEADNEQFF. The DNA for the CDR3 is TGCGCCAGCAGCCAGTTCGGACTAGAGGCAGACAATGAGCAGTTCTTC. This sequence joins TRBV4-1 and TRBJ2-1, with 7 bases that match TRBD2. This CDR3 is built from 16 residues. V lost 3 bases to trimming and J lost 5 bases; unmatched junction nucleotides: 10. Germline CDR1 reads MGHRA; CDR2 reads YSYEKL.

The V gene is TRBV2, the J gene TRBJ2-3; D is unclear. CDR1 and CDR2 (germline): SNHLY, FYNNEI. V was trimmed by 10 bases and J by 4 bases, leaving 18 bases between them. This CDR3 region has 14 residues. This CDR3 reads CATSGLGRSDTQYF. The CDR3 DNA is TGTGCCACTTCGGGTCTAGGGCGTTCAGATACGCAGTATTTT. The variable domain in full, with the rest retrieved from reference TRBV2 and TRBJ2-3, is EPEVTQTPSHQVTQMGQEVILRCVPISNHLYFYWYRQILGQKVEFLVSFYNNEISEKSEIFDDQFSVERPDGSNFTLKIRSTKLEDSAMYFCATSGLGRSDTQYFGPGTRLTVL.

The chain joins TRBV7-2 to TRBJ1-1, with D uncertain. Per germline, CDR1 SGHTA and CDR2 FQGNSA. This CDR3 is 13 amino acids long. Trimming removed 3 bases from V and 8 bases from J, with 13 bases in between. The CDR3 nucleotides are TGTGCCAGCAGCTTCCGGGCTCGTCCCGAAGCTTTCTTT. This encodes CASSFRARPEAFF.

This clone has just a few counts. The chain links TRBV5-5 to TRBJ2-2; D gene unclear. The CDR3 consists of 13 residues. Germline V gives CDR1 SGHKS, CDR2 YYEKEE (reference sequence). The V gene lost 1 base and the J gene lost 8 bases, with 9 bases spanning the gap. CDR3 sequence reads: CASSLHIGGELFF. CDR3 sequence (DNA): TGTGCCAGCAGCTTGCATATTGGAGGGGAGCTGTTTTTT.

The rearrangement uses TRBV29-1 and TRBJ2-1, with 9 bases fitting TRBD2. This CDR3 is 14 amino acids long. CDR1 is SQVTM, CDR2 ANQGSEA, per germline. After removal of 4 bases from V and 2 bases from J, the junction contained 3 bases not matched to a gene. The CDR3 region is CSVVLAGTYNEQFF. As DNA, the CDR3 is TGCAGCGTTGTCCTAGCGGGGACCTACAATGAGCAGTTCTTC.

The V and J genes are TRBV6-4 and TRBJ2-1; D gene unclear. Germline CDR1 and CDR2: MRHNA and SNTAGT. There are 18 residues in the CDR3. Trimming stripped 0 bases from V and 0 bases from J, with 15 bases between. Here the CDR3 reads CASSDSPRAESSYNEQFF. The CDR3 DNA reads TGTGCCAGCAGTGACTCTCCTCGGGCGGAAAGCTCCTACAATGAGCAGTTCTTC.

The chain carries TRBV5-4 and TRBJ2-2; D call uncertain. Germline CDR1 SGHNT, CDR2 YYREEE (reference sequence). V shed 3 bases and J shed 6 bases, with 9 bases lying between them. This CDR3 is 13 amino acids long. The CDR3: CASSSHSAGELFF. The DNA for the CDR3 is TGTGCCAGCAGCTCCCACTCCGCCGGGGAGCTGTTTTTT.

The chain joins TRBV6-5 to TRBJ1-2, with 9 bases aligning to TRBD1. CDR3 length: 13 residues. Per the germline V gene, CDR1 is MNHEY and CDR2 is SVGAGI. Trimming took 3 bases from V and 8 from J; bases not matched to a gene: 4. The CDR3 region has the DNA TGTGCCAGCAGTTATACAGGGGGCGCCGGCTACACCTTC. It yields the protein CASSYTGGAGYTF.

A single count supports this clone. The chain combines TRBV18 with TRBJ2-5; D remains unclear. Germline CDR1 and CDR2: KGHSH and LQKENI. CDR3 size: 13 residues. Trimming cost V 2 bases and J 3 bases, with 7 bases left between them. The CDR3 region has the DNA TGTGCCAGCTCACCAGGTGTGGAAGAGACCCAGTACTTC. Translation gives CASSPGVEETQYF.

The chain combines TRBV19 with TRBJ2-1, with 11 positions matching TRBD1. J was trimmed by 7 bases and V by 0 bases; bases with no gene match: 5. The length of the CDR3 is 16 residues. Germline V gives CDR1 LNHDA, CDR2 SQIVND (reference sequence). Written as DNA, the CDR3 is TGTGCCAGTAGTATAGACCGGGACAGGGGGGTGAATGAGCAGTTCTTC. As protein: CASSIDRDRGVNEQFF.

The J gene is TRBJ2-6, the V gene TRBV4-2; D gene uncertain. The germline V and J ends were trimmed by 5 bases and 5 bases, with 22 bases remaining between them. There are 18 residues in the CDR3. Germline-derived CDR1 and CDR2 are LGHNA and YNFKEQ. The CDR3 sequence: CASSTEYKLQSRANVLTF. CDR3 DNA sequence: TGTGCCAGCAGCACGGAGTACAAGTTACAAAGTCGGGCCAACGTCCTGACTTTC.

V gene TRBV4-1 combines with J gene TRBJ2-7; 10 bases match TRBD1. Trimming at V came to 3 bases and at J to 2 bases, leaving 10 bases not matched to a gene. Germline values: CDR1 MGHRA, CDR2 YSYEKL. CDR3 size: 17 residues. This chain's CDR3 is CASSHPPGGQGAYEQYF. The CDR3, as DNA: TGCGCCAGCAGCCACCCTCCCGGAGGACAGGGGGCCTACGAGCAGTACTTC.

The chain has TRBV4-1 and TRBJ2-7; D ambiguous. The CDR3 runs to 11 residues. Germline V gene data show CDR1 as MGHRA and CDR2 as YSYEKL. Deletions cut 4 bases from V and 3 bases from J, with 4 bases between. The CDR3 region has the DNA TGCGCCAGCAGCCGCGGCTACGAGCAGTACTTC. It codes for CASSRGYEQYF.